The 28 T cell receptor beta chains listed next were all sequenced from one sample in a study of blood T cell repertoires in COVID-19. Produced via immunoSEQ multiplex PCR; TCRdb's table is partial and in-frame only. The sample has 93,000 or so clones; about 89% are singletons. Sequenced material: peripheral blood. The receptors come from a woman aged 55-69 years with acute or convalescent COVID-19.

The chain employs TRBV28 and TRBJ2-7, with unresolved D. The CDR3 loop spans 15 amino acids. The V and J ends lost 4 bases and 3 bases respectively, with 16 bases between them. Germline CDR1 is MDHEN and CDR2 is SYDVKM. The CDR3 bases are TGTGCCAGCAGTTCGCCGTCGATGGCAGGCTACGAGCAGTACTTC. Residues: CASSSPSMAGYEQYF. The complete variable domain, with remaining parts taken from reference TRBV28 and TRBJ2-7, reads DVKVTQSSRYLVKRTGEKVFLECVQDMDHENMFWYRQDPGLGLRLIYFSYDVKMKEKGDIPEGYSVSREKKERFSLILESASTNQTSMYLCASSSPSMAGYEQYFGPGTRLTVT.

This chain connects TRBV7-3 to TRBJ2-1; D is ambiguous. The CDR3 length is 14 residues. V was shortened by 2 bases and J by 6 bases, with 11 bases between the two germline ends. The germline CDR1 and CDR2 sequences are SGHTA and FQGTGA. DNA of the CDR3: TGTGCCAGCAGCTTAGTCGGGTTGGGCAATGAGCAGTTCTTC. Its protein product is CASSLVGLGNEQFF.

The chain joins TRBV24-1 to TRBJ1-5; D might be TRBD1 (5 bases). The CDR3 loop spans 17 amino acids. The germline gives CDR1 KGHDR, CDR2 SFDVKD. V was cut by 4 bases and J by 0 bases, with 15 bases left in between. The CDR3 is CATSDTLRVLSNQPQHF. CDR3 DNA sequence: TGTGCCACCAGTGACACTCTCAGGGTACTTAGCAATCAGCCCCAGCATTTT.

The rearrangement joins TRBV19 to TRBJ2-1; D perhaps matches TRBD2 (5 bases). V was cut by 4 bases and J by 6 bases, with 7 bases left in between. CDR3 length equals 12 residues. The germline V gene encodes CDR1 LNHDA and CDR2 SQIVND (reference sequence). The CDR3 region has the DNA TGTGCCAGTAGTAGCGGGTTCAATGAGCAGTTCTTC. It specifies CASSSGFNEQFF.

The V call is TRBV9, the J call TRBJ1-4, with 9 nucleotides matching TRBD1. The CDR3 is 15 residues long. In germline, CDR1 is SGDLS, CDR2 YYNGEE. V lost 4 bases to trimming and J lost 2 bases; unmatched junction nucleotides: 3. CDR3 in DNA: TGTGCCAGCAGCAAGACAGGGGGGACTAATGAAAAACTGTTTTTT. This translates into CASSKTGGTNEKLFF.

This rearrangement joins TRBV21-1 to TRBJ2-3; TRBD2 reflects the table's D call only, with no check against the DNA. TRBV21-1 corresponds to a pseudogene. This CDR3 comprises 15 residues. The CDR3 sequence: CARAMTSGNTDTQYF. The CDR3 nucleotides are TGTGCCAGAGCGATGACTAGCGGGAACACAGATACGCAGTATTTT.

The chain employs TRBV10-3 and TRBJ1-4; 9 nucleotides agree with TRBD1. V lost 11 bases to trimming and J lost 5 bases; unmatched junction nucleotides: 9. Germline-derived CDR1 and CDR2 are ENHRY and SYGVKD. The CDR3 length is 14 residues. CDR3 sequence (DNA): TGTGCCTCCAGGAGGGGACAGGGAAATGAAAAACTGTTTTTT. Residues: CASRRGQGNEKLFF.

This clone was detected only a few times. This rearrangement joins TRBV6-5 to TRBJ2-1; D might be TRBD1 (7 bases). Germline V lookup: CDR1 MNHEY, CDR2 SVGAGI. The ends were cut back, 8 bases at V and 1 base at J, with 15 bases in the middle. The CDR3 contains 15 residues. CDR3 protein: CASSRGTESYNEQFF. In nucleotides, the CDR3 is TGTGCCAGCTCACGCGGGACAGAATCCTACAATGAGCAGTTCTTC.

The chain is built from TRBV11-2 and TRBJ1-2; the D gene is possibly TRBD1 (6 bases). Trimming stripped 4 bases from V and 4 bases from J, with 13 bases between. The CDR3 length is 14 residues. The germline V gene has CDR1 SGHAT and CDR2 FQNNGV. CDR3 protein: CASSSGGQFYGYTF. The CDR3 coding sequence is TGTGCCAGCAGCTCCGGAGGACAGTTCTATGGCTACACCTTC.

V is TRBV30 and J is TRBJ2-1, with D uncertain. The V gene lost 2 bases and the J gene lost 4 bases, with 3 bases spanning the gap. Germline V gene data show CDR1 as GTSNPN and CDR2 as SVGIG (reference sequence). The CDR3 extends over 11 amino acids. The CDR3 nucleotides are TGTGCCTGGAGTCATTACAATGAGCAGTTCTTC. This sequence encodes CAWSHYNEQFF.

The chain is built from TRBV27 and TRBJ2-4; D uncertain. V was cut by 10 bases and J by 4 bases, with 14 bases left in between. Germline V gene lookup returns CDR1 MNHEY and CDR2 SMNVEV (reference sequence). This CDR3 has 13 residues. Here the CDR3 reads CATLPPTKNIQYF. The CDR3 nucleotides are TGTGCCACCCTTCCACCGACAAAAAACATTCAGTACTTC.

The V gene is TRBV7-8, the J gene TRBJ1-5; unclear D gene. Per the germline V gene, CDR1 is SGHVS and CDR2 is FQNEAQ. This CDR3 comprises 13 residues. Trimming removed 1 base at V and 6 bases at J, with 7 bases between. The CDR3 here is CASSLVGGQPQHF. The CDR3 DNA reads TGTGCCAGCAGCTTAGTTGGAGGTCAGCCCCAGCATTTT. Looking up the rest from reference TRBV7-8 and TRBJ1-5 gives the full variable domain: GAGVSQSPRYKVAKRGQDVALRCDPISGHVSLFWYQQALGQGPEFLTYFQNEAQLDKSGLPSDRFFAERPEGSVSTLKIQRTQQEDSAVYLCASSLVGGQPQHFGDGTRLSIL.

This clone has only one observation. This sequence joins TRBV7-2 and TRBJ2-1, with 8 bases matching TRBD2. The V and J ends lost 1 base and 3 bases, in that order; junction bases with no gene match: 5. The CDR3 is 16 residues long. From germline, CDR1 is SGHTA and CDR2 FQGNSA. The CDR3 DNA reads TGTGCCAGCAGCTTAGTATGGGCGGGGGGCTACAATGAGCAGTTCTTC. Its translation is CASSLVWAGGYNEQFF.

The J gene is TRBJ1-1, the V gene TRBV27, with TRBD1 as a possible D gene (5 bases). CDR1 is MNHEY and CDR2 is SMNVEV in the germline V gene (reference sequence). V was pared by 2 bases and J by 7 bases, with 8 bases between. CDR3 length: 12 amino acids. CDR3 coding DNA: TGTGCCAGCAGTTTACGAAGGGGTGAAGCTTTCTTT. Amino acid sequence: CASSLRRGEAFF.

The rearrangement uses TRBV5-8 and TRBJ1-5, with D possibly TRBD1 on 6 matching bases. This CDR3 spans 17 amino acids. The V gene's germline CDR1 is SGHTS and CDR2 YDEGEE. V was pared by 2 bases and J by 5 bases, with 20 bases between. CDR3 region: CASSFISGVGGDQPQHF. CDR3 DNA sequence: TGTGCCAGCAGCTTCATATCAGGGGTAGGAGGAGATCAGCCCCAGCATTTT.

The chain combines TRBV6-5 with TRBJ1-2, with TRBD1 matching over 7 bases. Germline V gene lookup returns CDR1 MNHEY and CDR2 SVGAGI. V dropped 0 bases and J dropped 4; count of bases not matched to a gene: 5. CDR3 length: 15 amino acids. The CDR3, as DNA: TGTGCCAGCAGTTACTCCCGGGACAGCATCTATGGCTACACCTTC. Translated: CASSYSRDSIYGYTF.

The chain uses TRBV6-4 and TRBJ1-1, with 8 bases fitting TRBD1. The CDR3 has 14 residues. Germline V lookup: CDR1 MRHNA, CDR2 SNTAGT. After removal of 4 bases from V and 1 base from J, the junction contained 2 bases not matched to a gene. The CDR3 spells CASSAGTGNTEAFF. The CDR3 DNA reads as TGTGCCAGCAGTGCCGGGACAGGGAACACTGAAGCTTTCTTT.

This chain joins TRBV24-1 and TRBJ2-3; D is perhaps TRBD1 (5 bases). The CDR3 is 15 residues long. With 3 bases removed from V and 0 bases from J, the gap between germline ends came to 9 bases. Germline values: CDR1 KGHDR, CDR2 SFDVKD. CDR3 in amino acids: CATSDQGWSTDTQYF. The CDR3 DNA is TGTGCCACCAGTGATCAGGGATGGAGCACAGATACGCAGTATTTT.

The chain links TRBV27 to TRBJ1-1, with TRBD1 matching 8 bases. The length of the CDR3 is 15 residues. The trim removed 5 bases at V and 3 bases at J, leaving 8 bases unmatched. CDR1 and CDR2 from the germline V gene are MNHEY and SMNVEV (reference sequence). The CDR3 sequence is CASSRYRGGDTEAFF. The CDR3 DNA reads TGTGCCAGCAGTCGATACAGGGGGGGGGACACTGAAGCTTTCTTT.

The chain employs TRBV5-1 and TRBJ1-1, with D hard to call. The length of the CDR3 is 13 residues. The germline V and J ends were trimmed by 0 bases and 2 bases, with 5 bases remaining between them. The germline V gene encodes CDR1 SGHRS and CDR2 YFSETQ. The CDR3 DNA sequence: TGCGCCAGCAGCTTGGCCCTCAACACTGAAGCTTTCTTT. The encoded protein is CASSLALNTEAFF. The variable domain in full, completed from reference TRBV5-1 and TRBJ1-1, reads KAGVTQTPRYLIKTRGQQVTLSCSPISGHRSVSWYQQTPGQGLQFLFEYFSETQRNKGNFPGRFSGRQFSNSRSEMNVSTLELGDSALYLCASSLALNTEAFFGQGTRLTVV.

This clone showed up just once. V usage is TRBV7-6 and J usage is TRBJ2-3; TRBD2 matches 15 bases. The CDR3 totals 17 residues. Germline V gene lookup returns CDR1 SGHVS and CDR2 FNYEAQ. Trimming took 5 bases from V and 4 from J; bases not matched to a gene: 7. CDR3 in amino acids: CASSPGLAGGNADTQYF. In DNA, the CDR3 is TGTGCCAGCAGCCCTGGACTAGCGGGAGGGAACGCAGATACGCAGTATTTT.

This clone was seen just once. The chain carries TRBV18 and TRBJ2-7; 7 positions agree with TRBD1. Per the germline V gene, CDR1 is KGHSH and CDR2 is LQKENI. This CDR3 is built from 13 residues. V shed 4 bases, J shed 2 bases, and the junction held 2 bases outside the gene matches. CDR3 residues: CASSQGTAYEQYV. In DNA form, the CDR3 reads TGTGCCAGCTCACAAGGGACAGCCTACGAGCAGTACGTC.

The V and J genes are TRBV9 and TRBJ1-1, with a weak D call TRBD1 (6 bases). V was trimmed by 3 bases and J by 4 bases, leaving 13 bases between them. Germline CDR1 reads SGDLS; CDR2 reads YYNGEE. This CDR3 region has 14 residues. CDR3 in amino acids: CASSALQGVTEAFF. The CDR3 DNA reads TGTGCCAGCAGCGCACTACAGGGTGTCACTGAAGCTTTCTTT.

The rearrangement joins TRBV5-6 to TRBJ1-4; D not certain. This CDR3 spans 16 amino acids. V dropped 4 bases and J dropped 0 bases, with 13 bases sitting between them. Germline CDR1 reads SGHDT; CDR2 reads YYEEEE. CDR3 sequence reads: CASSAAMAATNEKLFF. The CDR3 DNA is TGTGCCAGCAGCGCGGCGATGGCGGCAACTAATGAAAAACTGTTTTTT.

The V and J genes are TRBV6-5 and TRBJ2-3; 9 bases are shared with TRBD2. Germline V gene sequence: CDR1 MNHEY, CDR2 SVGAGI. The CDR3 has 15 amino acids. V dropped 6 bases and J dropped 7; count of bases not matched to a gene: 11. The CDR3 loop reads CASRPGLAKGNTQYF. Here the CDR3 DNA reads TGTGCCAGCAGGCCCGGACTAGCGAAGGGGAATACGCAGTATTTT.

This clone was detected once. The rearrangement joins TRBV2 to TRBJ2-3; D is possibly TRBD2 (6 bases). Germline V CDR1 and CDR2: SNHLY, FYNNEI. V lost 7 bases and J 6 bases, leaving 17 bases between the germline ends. The CDR3 is 14 residues long. The CDR3 nucleotides read TGTGCCAGCACGTGGGCGGGGCGCGTCGATACGCAGTATTTT. Translating it yields CASTWAGRVDTQYF.

The rearrangement links TRBV7-6 to TRBJ1-3; 9 positions agree with TRBD1. The germline V gene has CDR1 SGHVS and CDR2 FNYEAQ. The CDR3 sequence is 17 residues long. Trimming at V came to 2 bases and at J to 6 bases, leaving 11 bases not matched to a gene. The CDR3 protein is CASSLQQGARFQNTIYF. CDR3 sequence (DNA): TGTGCCAGCAGCTTACAACAGGGGGCCCGTTTCCAAAACACCATATATTTT.

The rearrangement links TRBV2 to TRBJ1-1; 7 bases are a match to TRBD1. Germline V lookup: CDR1 SNHLY, CDR2 FYNNEI. This CDR3 is 14 amino acids long. The junction had 6 bases not matched to a gene; V was cut back by 6 bases and J by 2 bases. The CDR3 DNA is TGTGCCAGCAGGAGGACAGGCTACAACACTGAAGCTTTCTTT. Translation: CASRRTGYNTEAFF.